Each of the 14 T cell receptor beta chains below was sequenced from the same sample in a study of cytomegalovirus exposure and HLA in healthy donors. The PCR ran on 60 Vbeta and 13 Jbeta primers. The data were produced by immunoSEQ multiplex PCR, yet TCRdb's version contains in-frame clones alone and is incomplete. This sample carries about 100,000 clones, 65% to 80% of them seen once, and the ten largest clones take 6.5% to 9%. The sequencing input was PBMCs. Receptor source: a man aged 40-49 years in good health and CMV-seropositive.

This clone was counted between two and nine times. The chain has TRBV7-9 and TRBJ1-4, with a weak D call TRBD1 (5 bases). Germline lookup yields CDR1 SEHNR and CDR2 FQNEAQ (reference sequence). This CDR3 has 16 residues. V was clipped by 1 base and J by 0 bases, with 9 bases between them. The CDR3 nucleotides are TGTGCCAGCAGCTTAGGGGGGGGAGCAACTAATGAAAAACTGTTTTTT. It encodes CASSLGGGATNEKLFF.

The rearrangement uses TRBV9 and TRBJ2-1, with 14 nucleotides matching TRBD2. V trimming: 4 bases; J trimming: 7 bases; junction bases outside the gene matches: 7. Germline V lookup: CDR1 SGDLS, CDR2 YYNGEE. CDR3 length: 16 residues. The CDR3: CASSPRLAGGRNEQFF. The CDR3 DNA reads TGTGCCAGCAGCCCACGACTAGCGGGGGGGAGAAATGAGCAGTTCTTC.

This chain joins TRBV6-5 and TRBJ2-3, with TRBD1 matching 9 bases. CDR1 is MNHEY and CDR2 is SVGAGI in the germline V gene. The CDR3 runs to 15 residues. The J segment lost 4 bases and the V segment lost 6 bases, leaving 8 bases of the junction unmatched. The CDR3 protein is CASRMGQGLADTQYF. CDR3 sequence (DNA): TGTGCCAGCAGGATGGGACAGGGTTTGGCAGATACGCAGTATTTT.

J is TRBJ2-7 and V is TRBV20-1; D is unclear. The CDR3 loop spans 11 amino acids. Germline V CDR1 and CDR2: DFQATT, SNEGSKA (reference sequence). V lost 0 bases, J lost 7 bases, and 7 bases lay in between. CDR3 sequence reads: CSARDMREQYF. As DNA, the CDR3 is TGCAGTGCTAGAGATATGAGGGAGCAGTACTTC.

This clone was picked up a small number of times. The DNA for the CDR3 is TGTGCCAGCAGCTTCGGTAGCGGGAGGCTGGAGACCCAGTACTTC. It is translated as CASSFGSGRLETQYF. The chain joins TRBV7-9 to TRBJ2-5; 10 bases are a match to TRBD2. The ends lost 3 bases at V and 5 bases at J; junction bases unmatched: 6. The germline gives CDR1 SEHNR, CDR2 FQNEAQ (reference sequence). The CDR3 has 15 amino acids.

The chain links TRBV5-6 to TRBJ2-2; D remains ambiguous. Trimming took off 3 bases at V and 1 base at J, with 7 bases between the two ends. The CDR3 is 14 residues long. Per the germline V gene, CDR1 is SGHDT and CDR2 is YYEEEE. CDR3 protein: CASSWQQNTGELFF. CDR3 DNA: TGTGCCAGCAGCTGGCAACAGAACACCGGGGAGCTGTTTTTT.

The V call is TRBV5-8, the J call TRBJ1-1; TRBD1 matches at 8 bases. Trimming at V came to 2 bases and at J to 10 bases, leaving 13 bases not matched to a gene. The CDR3 runs 15 residues. CDR1 is SGHTS, CDR2 YDEGEE, per germline. The CDR3 loop is CASSFPGQGMGLAFF. The CDR3 bases are TGTGCCAGCAGCTTCCCCGGACAGGGAATGGGTCTAGCTTTCTTT.

This clone has only one observation. The rearrangement joins TRBV7-6 to TRBJ1-1; tentative D call: TRBD1 (5 bases). This CDR3 contains 14 residues. The germline V and J ends were trimmed by 0 bases and 4 bases, with 9 bases remaining between them. Germline-derived CDR1 and CDR2 are SGHVS and FNYEAQ. The CDR3 region has the DNA TGTGCCAGCAGCTTAGCACAGGAGACCACTGAAGCTTTCTTT. It yields the protein CASSLAQETTEAFF.

The J gene is TRBJ1-4, the V gene TRBV19, with a weak D call TRBD1 (5 bases). CDR1 is LNHDA, CDR2 SQIVND, per germline (reference sequence). The CDR3 contains 11 residues. V lost 5 bases to trimming and J lost 7 bases, with 5 bases between them. DNA for the CDR3: TGTGCCAGTAGTGGGGCTGAAAAACTGTTTTTT. The encoded protein is CASSGAEKLFF.

This chain connects TRBV7-2 to TRBJ2-3, with TRBD2 matching 7 bases. The CDR3 is 16 residues long. Unmatched junction bases numbered 13, after V lost 4 bases and J lost 6 bases. Per germline, CDR1 SGHTA and CDR2 FQGNSA. The CDR3 region is CASSSPPGGRRDTQYF. In DNA form, the CDR3 reads TGTGCCAGCAGCTCGCCCCCAGGCGGGAGAAGGGATACGCAGTATTTT. Full variable domain (rest looked up from reference TRBV7-2 and TRBJ2-3): GAGVSQSPSNKVTEKGKDVELRCDPISGHTALYWYRQSLGQGLEFLIYFQGNSAPDKSGLPSDRFSAERTGGSVSTLTIQRTQQEDSAVYLCASSSPPGGRRDTQYFGPGTRLTVL.

The V and J genes are TRBV6-5 and TRBJ2-1; tentative D call: TRBD2 (6 bases). Trimming left V 6 bases short and J 6 bases short, with 15 bases between. The CDR3 sequence is 14 residues long. CDR1 is MNHEY and CDR2 is SVGAGI in the germline V gene. Here the CDR3 reads CASRGGVALNEQFF. The DNA for the CDR3 is TGTGCCAGCAGAGGCGGGGTGGCTCTCAATGAGCAGTTCTTC.

This clone was seen a few times. The chain links TRBV6-5 to TRBJ2-5; 8 nucleotides line up with TRBD2. This CDR3 is built from 15 residues. The V segment lost 3 bases and the J segment 5 bases; nucleotides outside the gene matches: 8. Looked up from germline, CDR1 is MNHEY and CDR2 is SVGAGI. The CDR3 region is CASSYGLATSETQYF. The CDR3 bases are TGTGCCAGCAGTTATGGACTAGCTACATCGGAGACCCAGTACTTC.

This clone was seen more than once but under ten times. This chain links TRBV7-9 with TRBJ2-1; 7 bases align to TRBD1. CDR3 length: 14 amino acids. V lost 5 bases, J lost 4 bases, and 5 bases stayed unmatched. Per the germline V gene, CDR1 is SEHNR and CDR2 is FQNEAQ (reference sequence). The CDR3, as DNA: TGTGCCAGCAGCCGGGACAGTAAATACAATGAGCAGTTCTTC. Its translation is CASSRDSKYNEQFF.

The chain links TRBV7-8 to TRBJ2-1; 14 bases agree with TRBD2. CDR1 is SGHVS and CDR2 is FQNEAQ in the germline V gene. J gave up 10 bases and V 4 bases, and 12 bases lay outside the gene matches. This CDR3 has 17 amino acids. The CDR3 loop reads CASSSRGGTSGGGEQFF. Written as DNA, the CDR3 is TGTGCCAGCAGCTCACGAGGAGGGACTAGCGGGGGAGGGGAGCAGTTCTTC.